Only one count was recorded for the clone carrying this T cell receptor beta chain. What it binds is not known. The sample is drawn from a study of cytomegalovirus exposure and HLA in healthy donors. Study observations and caveats: The study assumed roughly uniform donor sequencing depth for presence/absence analyses.

Vbeta (60) and Jbeta (13) primers were used in the PCR. Measured with immunoSEQ multiplex PCR; TCRdb has only the in-frame clones, and not every one. Of roughly 150,000 clones in the sample, approximately 80% were seen once. The junction had 12 bases not matched to a gene; V was cut back by 8 bases and J by 9 bases. Germline CDR1 and CDR2: SGHDN and FVKESK. The CDR3 contains 14 residues. The sample was PBMCs. The receptor comes from a man between 35 and 55 years old in good health and CMV-seropositive. The chain uses TRBV14 and TRBJ2-2; 7 bases line up with TRBD2. The CDR3 nucleotides are TGTGCCAGCCGCGCCGGGAGGCCCCCCTGGGAGCTGTTTTTT. This translates into CASRAGRPPWELFF.